This TCR beta chain came from a study of blood T cells in healthy people across ages. Then a second PCR, running roughly 6 to 11 cycles, was carried out with a sample-barcoded 5' primer and a J-beta primer mix. MiXCR, run by TCRdb on the 5' RACE reads, gives a single entry per CDR3 protein. The sample consists of about 780,000 distinct CDR3 sequences, 46% of them appearing once. This clonotype was seen only a few times. The receptor's source is an elderly man in good health. Sequenced: blood.

Here the CDR3 DNA reads TGTGCCAGCAGCCTAACCGGTGGGGGCGTAAAGTACTTC. It is translated as CASSLTGGGVKYF. This chain uses TRBV7-2 with TRBJ2-7, with D maybe TRBD1 (6 bases). Trimming pared 5 bases from V and 11 bases from J, leaving 19 bases between. The CDR3 is 13 amino acids. The germline V gene encodes CDR1 SGHTA and CDR2 FQGNSA.